A single sample gave rise to the 5 T cell receptor beta chains below, sequenced in a study of long-term antiretroviral therapy in people with HIV. Samples were assayed with immunoSEQ v3.0 at survey level. Sequencing used immunoSEQ multiplex PCR; TCRdb keeps in-frame clones, though not all of them. The data hold around 20,000 clones, with over 75% observed a single time. Specimen: unsorted PBMCs, collected 4.2 years after starting antiretroviral therapy. These receptors all stem from a man aged 45-65 years with HIV.

This clone appeared a few times. The chain uses TRBV12-5 and TRBJ1-2; TRBD1 aligns across 10 bases. The CDR3 contains 16 residues. Trimming at V came to 4 bases and at J to 1 base, leaving 6 bases not matched to a gene. The germline gives CDR1 LGHNT, CDR2 FRNRAP. The DNA of the CDR3 is TGTGCTAGTGGTTGGGTCCGGGACAGGGGTAACTATGGCTACACCTTC. Amino acids: CASGWVRDRGNYGYTF.

The V call is TRBV5-1, the J call TRBJ1-1; possible D gene TRBD1, 6 bases. Germline V gives CDR1 SGHRS, CDR2 YFSETQ. The ends were cut back, 4 bases at V and 7 bases at J, with 20 bases in the middle. CDR3 size: 15 residues. The CDR3 bases are TGCGCCAGCAGCGGGGACATGAGTCGTACCAATGAAGCTTTCTTT. Protein product: CASSGDMSRTNEAFF.

This clone occurred once. The chain recombines TRBV7-9 with TRBJ1-2, with D hard to call. The germline CDR1 and CDR2 sequences are SEHNR and FQNEAQ (reference sequence). V was pared by 3 bases and J by 5 bases, with 19 bases between. The CDR3 is 16 residues long. The CDR3 DNA reads as TGTGCCAGCAGCTTTCTCGGAATCCCAGATCCTTATGGCTACACCTTC. Its translation is CASSFLGIPDPYGYTF.

This chain links TRBV2 with TRBJ2-2; D unclear. Germline V lookup: CDR1 SNHLY, CDR2 FYNNEI. V lost 0 bases to trimming and J lost 4 bases, with 9 bases between them. The CDR3 spans 15 residues. CDR3 sequence reads: CASSEARRSTGELFF. In DNA form, the CDR3 reads TGTGCCAGCAGTGAAGCGCGGCGGTCCACCGGGGAGCTGTTTTTT.

The V and J genes are TRBV6-5 and TRBJ2-7; TRBD2 matches 12 bases. The CDR3 has 15 residues. Germline CDR1 and CDR2: MNHEY and SVGAGI. Trimming removed 6 bases from V and 5 bases from J; junction bases left unmatched: 8. The CDR3 DNA is TGTGCCAGCAGCCAACTAGCGGGGGGATCGCACGAGCAGTACTTC. Amino acid sequence: CASSQLAGGSHEQYF.